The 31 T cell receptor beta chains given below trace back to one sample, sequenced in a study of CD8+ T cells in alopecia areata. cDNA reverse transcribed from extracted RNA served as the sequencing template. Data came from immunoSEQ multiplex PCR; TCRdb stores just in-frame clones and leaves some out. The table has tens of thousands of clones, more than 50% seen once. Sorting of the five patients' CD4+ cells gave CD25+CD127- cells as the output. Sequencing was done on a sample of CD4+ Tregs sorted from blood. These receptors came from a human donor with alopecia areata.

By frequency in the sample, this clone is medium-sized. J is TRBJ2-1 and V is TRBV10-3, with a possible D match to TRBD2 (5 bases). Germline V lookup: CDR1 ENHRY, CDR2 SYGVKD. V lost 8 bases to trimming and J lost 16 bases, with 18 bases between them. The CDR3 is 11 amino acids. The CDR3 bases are TGTGCCATCCGAAGCGGACTCTACGAATTCTTC. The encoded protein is CAIRSGLYEFF.

CDR3 nucleotides: TGTGCCAGCAGCCCGTTGCAGGAGAACTATGGCTACACCTTC. Its protein product is CASSPLQENYGYTF. This rearrangement joins TRBV7-2 to TRBJ1-2; D gene uncertain. CDR3 length equals 14 residues. Trimming pared 5 bases from V and 2 bases from J, leaving 12 bases between. Germline V gene sequence: CDR1 SGHTA, CDR2 FQGNSA.

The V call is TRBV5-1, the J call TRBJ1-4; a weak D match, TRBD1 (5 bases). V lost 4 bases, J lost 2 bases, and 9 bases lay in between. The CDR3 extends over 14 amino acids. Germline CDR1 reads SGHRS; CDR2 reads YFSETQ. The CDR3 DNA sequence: TGCGCCAGCAGCCAGGGACCCACTAATGAAAAACTGTTTTTT. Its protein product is CASSQGPTNEKLFF.

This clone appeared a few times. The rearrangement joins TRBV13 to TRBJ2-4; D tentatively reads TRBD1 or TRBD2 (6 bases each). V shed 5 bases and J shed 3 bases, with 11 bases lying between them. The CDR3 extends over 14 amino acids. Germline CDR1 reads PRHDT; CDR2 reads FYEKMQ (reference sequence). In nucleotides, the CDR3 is TGTGCCAGCAGCCGGGGGCTTGACAAAAACATTCAGTACTTC. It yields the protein CASSRGLDKNIQYF.

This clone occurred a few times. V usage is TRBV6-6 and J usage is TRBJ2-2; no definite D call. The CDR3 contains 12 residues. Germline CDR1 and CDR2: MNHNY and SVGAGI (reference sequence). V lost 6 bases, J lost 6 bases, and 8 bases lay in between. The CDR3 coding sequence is TGTGCCAGCAGCCCCACATCCGGGGAGCTGTTTTTT. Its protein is CASSPTSGELFF.

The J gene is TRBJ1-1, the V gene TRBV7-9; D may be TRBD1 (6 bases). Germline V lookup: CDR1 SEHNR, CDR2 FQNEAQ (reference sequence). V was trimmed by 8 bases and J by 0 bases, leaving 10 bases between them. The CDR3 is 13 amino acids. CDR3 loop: CASQGRMNTEAFF. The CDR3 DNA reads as TGTGCCAGCCAGGGGAGAATGAACACTGAAGCTTTCTTT.

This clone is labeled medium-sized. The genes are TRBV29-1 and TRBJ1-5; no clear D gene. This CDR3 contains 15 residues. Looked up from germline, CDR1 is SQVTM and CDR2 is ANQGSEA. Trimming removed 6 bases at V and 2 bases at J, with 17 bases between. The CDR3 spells CSVADGVLGNQPQHF. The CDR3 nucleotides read TGCAGCGTCGCAGACGGGGTCTTAGGCAATCAGCCCCAGCATTTT.

The CDR3 sequence is CASSQETGGTEAFF. The CDR3 nucleotides are TGTGCCAGCAGCCAAGAGACAGGGGGGACTGAAGCTTTCTTT. The chain is built from TRBV14 and TRBJ1-1; 9 nucleotides agree with TRBD1. With V trimmed by 0 bases and J by 5 bases, 1 base remained unmatched. Germline V gene data show CDR1 as SGHDN and CDR2 as FVKESK. The CDR3 has 14 residues.

The CDR3 region is CASSQGQGSAEQYF. The CDR3 bases are TGCGCCAGCAGCCAGGGACAGGGGTCCGCCGAGCAGTACTTC. This sequence joins TRBV5-1 and TRBJ2-7; 10 nucleotides match TRBD1. Germline CDR1 is SGHRS and CDR2 is YFSETQ. The CDR3 runs 14 residues. V shed 4 bases and J 6 bases; nucleotides not matched to a gene: 7.

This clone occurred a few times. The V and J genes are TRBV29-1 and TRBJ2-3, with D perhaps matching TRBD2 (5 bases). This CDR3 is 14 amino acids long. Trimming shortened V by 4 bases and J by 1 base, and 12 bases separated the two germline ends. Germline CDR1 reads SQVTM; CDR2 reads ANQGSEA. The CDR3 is CSVGAGPGTDTQYF. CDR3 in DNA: TGCAGCGTTGGGGCGGGTCCCGGCACAGATACGCAGTATTTT.

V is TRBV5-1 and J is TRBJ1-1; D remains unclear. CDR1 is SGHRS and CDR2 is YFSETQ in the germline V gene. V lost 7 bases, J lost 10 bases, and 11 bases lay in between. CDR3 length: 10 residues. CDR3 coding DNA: TGCGCCAGCTCAGAGGGAGCAGCTTTCTTT. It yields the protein CASSEGAAFF.

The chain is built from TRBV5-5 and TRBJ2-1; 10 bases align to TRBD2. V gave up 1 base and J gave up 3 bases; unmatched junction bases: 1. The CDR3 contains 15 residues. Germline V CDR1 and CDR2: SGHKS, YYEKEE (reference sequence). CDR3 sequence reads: CASSLTSGVYNEQFF. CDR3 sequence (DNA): TGTGCCAGCAGCTTGACTAGCGGGGTCTACAATGAGCAGTTCTTC.

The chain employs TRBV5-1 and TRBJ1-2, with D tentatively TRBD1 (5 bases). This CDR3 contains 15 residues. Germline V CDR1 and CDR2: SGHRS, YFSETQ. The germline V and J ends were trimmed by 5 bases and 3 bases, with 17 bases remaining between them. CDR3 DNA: TGCGCCAGCAGACCATACTCCGGGACGGACTATGGCTACACCTTC. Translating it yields CASRPYSGTDYGYTF. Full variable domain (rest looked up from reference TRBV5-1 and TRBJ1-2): KAGVTQTPRYLIKTRGQQVTLSCSPISGHRSVSWYQQTPGQGLQFLFEYFSETQRNKGNFPGRFSGRQFSNSRSEMNVSTLELGDSALYLCASRPYSGTDYGYTFGSGTRLTVV.

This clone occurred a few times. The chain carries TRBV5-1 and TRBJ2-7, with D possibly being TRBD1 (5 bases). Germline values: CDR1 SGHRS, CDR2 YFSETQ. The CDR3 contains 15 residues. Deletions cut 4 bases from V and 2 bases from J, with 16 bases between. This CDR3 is CASSTRQGFAYEQYF. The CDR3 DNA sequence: TGCGCCAGCAGCACACGTCAGGGTTTCGCCTACGAGCAGTACTTC.

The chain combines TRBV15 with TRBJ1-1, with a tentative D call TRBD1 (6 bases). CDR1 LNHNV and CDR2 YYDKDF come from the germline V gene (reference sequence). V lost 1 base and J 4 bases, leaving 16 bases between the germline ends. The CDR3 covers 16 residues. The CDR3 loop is CATSRVGRGPGTEAFF. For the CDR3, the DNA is TGTGCCACCAGCAGAGTAGGTCGGGGGCCGGGCACTGAAGCTTTCTTT. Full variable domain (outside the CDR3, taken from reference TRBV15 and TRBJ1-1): DAMVIQNPRYQVTQFGKPVTLSCSQTLNHNVMYWYQQKSSQAPKLLFHYYDKDFNNEADTPDNFQSRRPNTSFCFLDIRSPGLGDTAMYLCATSRVGRGPGTEAFFGQGTRLTVV.

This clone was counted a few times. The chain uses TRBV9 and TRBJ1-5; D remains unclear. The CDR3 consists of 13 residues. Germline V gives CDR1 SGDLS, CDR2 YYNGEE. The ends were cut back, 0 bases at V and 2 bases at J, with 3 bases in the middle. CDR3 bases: TGTGCCAGCAGCGTAGTCGGCAATCAGCCCCAGCATTTT. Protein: CASSVVGNQPQHF.

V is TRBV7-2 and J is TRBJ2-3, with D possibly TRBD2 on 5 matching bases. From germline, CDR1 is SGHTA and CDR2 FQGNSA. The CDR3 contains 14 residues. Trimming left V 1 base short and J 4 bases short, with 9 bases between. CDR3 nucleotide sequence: TGTGCCAGCAGCTTAGGTGGGAGTGCAGATACGCAGTATTTT. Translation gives CASSLGGSADTQYF. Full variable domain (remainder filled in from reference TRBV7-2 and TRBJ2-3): GAGVSQSPSNKVTEKGKDVELRCDPISGHTALYWYRQSLGQGLEFLIYFQGNSAPDKSGLPSDRFSAERTGGSVSTLTIQRTQQEDSAVYLCASSLGGSADTQYFGPGTRLTVL.

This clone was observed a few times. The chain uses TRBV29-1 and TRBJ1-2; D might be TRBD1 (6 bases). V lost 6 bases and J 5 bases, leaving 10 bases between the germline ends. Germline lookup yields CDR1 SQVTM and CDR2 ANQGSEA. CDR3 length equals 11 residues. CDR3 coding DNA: TGCAGCGTCCGGACAGCTTATGGCTACACCTTC. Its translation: CSVRTAYGYTF.

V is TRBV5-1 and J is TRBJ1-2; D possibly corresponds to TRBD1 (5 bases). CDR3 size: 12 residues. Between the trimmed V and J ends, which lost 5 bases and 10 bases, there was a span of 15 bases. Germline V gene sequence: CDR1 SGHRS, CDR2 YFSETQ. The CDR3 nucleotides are TGCGCCAGCAGAGGGGAGGGTTCGGACTACACCTTC. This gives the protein CASRGEGSDYTF.

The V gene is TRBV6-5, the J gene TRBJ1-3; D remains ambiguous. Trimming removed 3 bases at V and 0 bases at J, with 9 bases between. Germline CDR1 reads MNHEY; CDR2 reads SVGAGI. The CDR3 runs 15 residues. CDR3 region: CASSYARNSGNTIYF. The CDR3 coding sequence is TGTGCCAGCAGTTATGCCCGGAACTCTGGAAACACCATATATTTT.

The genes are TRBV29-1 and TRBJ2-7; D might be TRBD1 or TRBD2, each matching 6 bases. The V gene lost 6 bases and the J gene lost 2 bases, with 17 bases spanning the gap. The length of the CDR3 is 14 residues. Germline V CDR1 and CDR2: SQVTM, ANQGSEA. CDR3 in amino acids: CSVGRGVGAYEQYF. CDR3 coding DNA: TGCAGCGTCGGAAGGGGGGTAGGGGCCTACGAGCAGTACTTC.

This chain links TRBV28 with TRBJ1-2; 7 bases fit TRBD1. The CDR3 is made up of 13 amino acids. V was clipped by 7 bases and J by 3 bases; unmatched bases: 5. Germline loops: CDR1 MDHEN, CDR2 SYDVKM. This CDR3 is CASTIGTDYGYTF. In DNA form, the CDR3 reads TGTGCCAGCACGATCGGGACAGACTATGGCTACACCTTC.

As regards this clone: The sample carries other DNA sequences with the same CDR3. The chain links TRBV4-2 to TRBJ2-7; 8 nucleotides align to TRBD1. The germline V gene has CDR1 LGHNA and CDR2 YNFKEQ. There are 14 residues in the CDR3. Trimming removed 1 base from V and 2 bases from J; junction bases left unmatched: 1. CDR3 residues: CASSQGQGTYEQYF. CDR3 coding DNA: TGTGCCAGCAGCCAAGGACAGGGGACCTACGAGCAGTACTTC.

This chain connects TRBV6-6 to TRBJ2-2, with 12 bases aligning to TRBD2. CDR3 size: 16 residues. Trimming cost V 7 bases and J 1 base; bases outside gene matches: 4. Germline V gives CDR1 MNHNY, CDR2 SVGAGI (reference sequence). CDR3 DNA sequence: TGTGCCAGCAAGACTAGCGGGAGATTGAACACCGGGGAGCTGTTTTTT. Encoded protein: CASKTSGRLNTGELFF.

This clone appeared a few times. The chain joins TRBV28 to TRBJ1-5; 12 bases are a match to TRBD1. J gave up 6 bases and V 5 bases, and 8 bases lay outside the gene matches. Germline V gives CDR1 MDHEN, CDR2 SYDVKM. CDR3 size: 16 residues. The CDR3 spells CASSALGTGGLQPQHF. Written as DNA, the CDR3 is TGTGCCAGCAGTGCACTCGGGACAGGGGGCCTTCAGCCCCAGCATTTT.

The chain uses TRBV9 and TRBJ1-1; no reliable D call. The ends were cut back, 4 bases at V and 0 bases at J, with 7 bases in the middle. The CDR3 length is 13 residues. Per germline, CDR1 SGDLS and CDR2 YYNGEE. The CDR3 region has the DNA TGTGCCAGCAGCAGGGAGGTGAACACTGAAGCTTTCTTT. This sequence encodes CASSREVNTEAFF.

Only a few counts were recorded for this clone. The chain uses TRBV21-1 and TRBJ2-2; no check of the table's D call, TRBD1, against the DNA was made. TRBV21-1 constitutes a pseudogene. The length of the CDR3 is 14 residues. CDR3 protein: CASSKGNSPGELFF. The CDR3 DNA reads TGTGCCAGCAGCAAAGGAAACAGCCCCGGGGAGCTGTTTTTT.

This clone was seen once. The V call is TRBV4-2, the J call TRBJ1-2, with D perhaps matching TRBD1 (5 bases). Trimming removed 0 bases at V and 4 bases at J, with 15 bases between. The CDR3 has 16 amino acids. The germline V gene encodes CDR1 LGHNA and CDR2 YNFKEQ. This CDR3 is CASSQEVSQGGYGYTF. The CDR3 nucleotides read TGTGCCAGCAGCCAAGAAGTCTCCCAGGGCGGCTATGGCTACACCTTC.

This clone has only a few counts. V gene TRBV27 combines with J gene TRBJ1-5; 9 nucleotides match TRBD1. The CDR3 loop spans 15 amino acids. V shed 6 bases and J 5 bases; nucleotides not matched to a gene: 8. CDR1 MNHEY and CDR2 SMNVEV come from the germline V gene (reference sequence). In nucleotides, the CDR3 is TGTGCCAGCAGGCTTGGGACAGGGAGAGATCAGCCCCAGCATTTT. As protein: CASRLGTGRDQPQHF.

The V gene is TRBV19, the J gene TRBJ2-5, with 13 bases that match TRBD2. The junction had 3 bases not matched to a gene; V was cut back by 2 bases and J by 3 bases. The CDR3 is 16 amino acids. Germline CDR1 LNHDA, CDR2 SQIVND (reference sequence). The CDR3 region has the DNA TGTGCCAGTAGTATACATACTAGCGGGGGGGAAGAGACCCAGTACTTC. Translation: CASSIHTSGGEETQYF. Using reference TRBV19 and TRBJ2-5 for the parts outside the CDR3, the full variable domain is DGGITQSPKYLFRKEGQNVTLSCEQNLNHDAMYWYRQDPGQGLRLIYYSQIVNDFQKGDIAEGYSVSREKKESFPLTVTSAQKNPTAFYLCASSIHTSGGEETQYFGPGTRLLVL.

In DNA, the CDR3 is TGCGCCAGCAGCTTCTCTGGACAGGGTATAAACTATGGCTACACCTTC. This gives the protein CASSFSGQGINYGYTF. The rearrangement uses TRBV5-1 and TRBJ1-2, with 8 bases that match TRBD1. The CDR3 spans 16 residues. V lost 2 bases, J lost 2 bases, and 8 bases stayed unmatched. Germline V lookup: CDR1 SGHRS, CDR2 YFSETQ.